This entry lists 27 T cell receptor beta chains sequenced from one sample in a study of shared clonotypes between healthy human individuals. The table came from immunoSEQ multiplex PCR; TCRdb's copy has only in-frame clones and leaves some out. The sample yields 2,500,000 or so clones, under 95% seen once. Specimen: naive CD4+ T cells from PBMCs. Subset defined: CD45RA+ positively selected. The receptor set was obtained from a man younger than 35 in good health. Some clones in this sample may be carry-over from other donors' samples.

This rearrangement joins TRBV5-1 to TRBJ1-1; no clear D gene. Trimming left V 0 bases short and J 2 bases short, with 11 bases between. The CDR3 is 15 amino acids. Per the germline V gene, CDR1 is SGHRS and CDR2 is YFSETQ. The CDR3 bases are TGCGCCAGCAGCTTGGAACGGATCTCCAACACTGAAGCTTTCTTT. Translated: CASSLERISNTEAFF.

The V call is TRBV30, the J call TRBJ2-3; 9 bases align to TRBD1. V lost 3 bases to trimming and J lost 6 bases; unmatched junction nucleotides: 10. CDR3 length: 15 residues. Germline V gene lookup returns CDR1 GTSNPN and CDR2 SVGIG (reference sequence). CDR3 sequence: CAWRDKQGAKDTQYF. The CDR3 DNA reads as TGTGCCTGGAGGGACAAACAGGGGGCTAAGGATACGCAGTATTTT.

Written as DNA, the CDR3 is TGTGCCAGTAGGGCGGCCCTCAACACCGGGGAGCTGTTTTTT. Translating gives CASRAALNTGELFF. V and J are TRBV19 and TRBJ2-2; D unresolved. Germline V gene sequence: CDR1 LNHDA, CDR2 SQIVND (reference sequence). The V end lost 6 bases, the J end lost 2 bases, and 10 bases lay between the germline ends. This CDR3 contains 14 residues.

V gene TRBV10-3 combines with J gene TRBJ2-3; 7 bases fit TRBD2. CDR3 length: 12 amino acids. Germline loops: CDR1 ENHRY, CDR2 SYGVKD. Trimming at V came to 9 bases and at J to 8 bases, leaving 8 bases not matched to a gene. For the CDR3, the DNA is TGTGCCATGGGAGGGGACGGTCGTACGCAGTATTTT. Protein sequence: CAMGGDGRTQYF.

This chain links TRBV9 with TRBJ2-1, with 10 bases that match TRBD1. V lost 0 bases, J lost 8 bases, and 8 bases stayed unmatched. The CDR3 has 16 residues. Germline V gene sequence: CDR1 SGDLS, CDR2 YYNGEE. The CDR3 nucleotides read TGTGCCAGCAGCGTAGTTGGGACAGGGGCCCTCGATGAGCAGTTCTTC. Protein: CASSVVGTGALDEQFF.

The CDR3 DNA reads TGCGCCAGCAGCCCAGGGGGCTGGAACACTGAAGCTTTCTTT. It encodes CASSPGGWNTEAFF. The gene calls are TRBV10-1 and TRBJ1-1, with 8 nucleotides matching TRBD1. The CDR3 is made up of 14 amino acids. V was pared by 6 bases and J by 1 base, with 4 bases of the junction left unmatched. Germline CDR1 reads WNHNN; CDR2 reads SYGVQD (reference sequence).

This chain links TRBV11-2 with TRBJ1-2, with TRBD1 as a possible D gene (6 bases). The germline gives CDR1 SGHAT, CDR2 FQNNGV. V lost 4 bases and J lost 0, with 21 bases in between. This CDR3 has 18 amino acids. CDR3 in amino acids: CASSSLRGPRVANYGYTF. In DNA form, the CDR3 reads TGTGCCAGCAGCTCACTCAGGGGTCCTAGGGTTGCTAACTATGGCTACACCTTC.

The chain recombines TRBV6-6 with TRBJ2-2, with D hard to call. The CDR3 is 15 residues long. Germline CDR1 MNHNY, CDR2 SVGAGI (reference sequence). The germline V and J ends were trimmed by 3 bases and 2 bases, with 10 bases remaining between them. The CDR3 sequence: CASSYSYPNTGELFF. The CDR3 region has the DNA TGTGCCAGCAGTTATAGCTACCCAAACACCGGGGAGCTGTTTTTT.

The V call is TRBV18, the J call TRBJ2-2; 9 nucleotides align to TRBD2. The ends lost 3 bases at V and 7 bases at J; junction bases unmatched: 6. The CDR3 extends over 15 amino acids. Germline V gives CDR1 KGHSH, CDR2 LQKENI. DNA of the CDR3: TGTGCCAGCTCACCTGGCGGGAGGGCCTTCGGGGAGCTGTTTTTT. This codes for CASSPGGRAFGELFF.

This chain joins TRBV30 and TRBJ2-4; 7 nucleotides align to TRBD1. The length of the CDR3 is 14 residues. CDR1 and CDR2 from the germline V gene are GTSNPN and SVGIG (reference sequence). V lost 3 bases to trimming and J lost 6 bases; unmatched junction nucleotides: 8. CDR3 sequence reads: CAWRETGKGNIQYF. CDR3 sequence (DNA): TGTGCCTGGAGAGAGACAGGGAAGGGAAACATTCAGTACTTC.

The chain is built from TRBV11-2 and TRBJ2-6; TRBD1 agrees at 7 bases. Germline CDR1 is SGHAT and CDR2 is FQNNGV. This CDR3 has 18 amino acids. The V and J ends lost 4 bases and 0 bases, in that order; junction bases with no gene match: 9. The CDR3 coding sequence is TGTGCCAGCAGCTCAAAGACAGGGTTGTACTCTGGGGCCAACGTCCTGACTTTC. The encoded protein is CASSSKTGLYSGANVLTF. The full variable domain, rest sourced from reference TRBV11-2 and TRBJ2-6, is EAGVAQSPRYKIIEKRQSVAFWCNPISGHATLYWYQQILGQGPKLLIQFQNNGVVDDSQLPKDRFSAERLKGVDSTLKIQPAKLEDSAVYLCASSSKTGLYSGANVLTFGAGSRLTVL.

CDR3 nucleotides: TGTGCCAGCAGCCCCGGACCGGCTAGCTCCTACGAGCAGTACTTC. As protein: CASSPGPASSYEQYF. V gene TRBV5-6 combines with J gene TRBJ2-5; D remains unclear. The J call is in doubt because the DNA end fits TRBJ2-7 better. There are 15 residues in the CDR3. Germline-derived CDR1 and CDR2 are SGHDT and YYEEEE.

The chain joins TRBV9 to TRBJ2-5, with 10 bases identical to TRBD2. CDR1 and CDR2 (germline): SGDLS, YYNGEE. V gave up 0 bases and J gave up 3 bases; unmatched junction bases: 2. CDR3 length: 15 residues. CDR3 sequence (DNA): TGTGCCAGCAGCGTAGACGGGACTAGCGAAGAGACCCAGTACTTC. Its translation: CASSVDGTSEETQYF.

The rearrangement joins TRBV27 to TRBJ2-7; unclear D gene. CDR1 and CDR2 from the germline V gene are MNHEY and SMNVEV (reference sequence). There are 15 residues in the CDR3. The V end lost 6 bases, the J end lost 0 bases, and 15 bases lay between the germline ends. The CDR3 DNA is TGTGCCAGCAGCACCCTCGGCACAGACTCCTACGAGCAGTACTTC. This encodes CASSTLGTDSYEQYF.

This clone showed up just once. Other DNA sequences of this sample code for an identical CDR3. This chain links TRBV5-1 with TRBJ2-7; the D gene is possibly TRBD2 (5 bases). The ends were cut back, 2 bases at V and 3 bases at J, with 6 bases in the middle. This CDR3 has 12 residues. Germline CDR1 reads SGHRS; CDR2 reads YFSETQ. CDR3 sequence (DNA): TGCGCCAGCAGCTTACTAGGCTACGAGCAGTACTTC. This sequence encodes CASSLLGYEQYF. Variable domain in full (rest from reference TRBV5-1 and TRBJ2-7): KAGVTQTPRYLIKTRGQQVTLSCSPISGHRSVSWYQQTPGQGLQFLFEYFSETQRNKGNFPGRFSGRQFSNSRSEMNVSTLELGDSALYLCASSLLGYEQYFGPGTRLTVT.

This clone was counted a few times. The chain uses TRBV6-1 and TRBJ2-5; no clear D gene. This CDR3 is built from 13 residues. Germline V gene data show CDR1 as MNHNS and CDR2 as SASEGT. Trimming removed 8 bases from V and 9 bases from J, with 19 bases in between. CDR3 coding DNA: TGTGCCAGCGGTCACGGGTTGTTGGTGGCCCAGTACTTC. Amino acid sequence: CASGHGLLVAQYF.

This chain links TRBV28 with TRBJ1-1; TRBD1 agrees at 7 bases. The CDR3 runs 14 residues. The V gene's germline CDR1 is MDHEN and CDR2 SYDVKM. The V segment lost 6 bases and the J segment 4 bases; nucleotides outside the gene matches: 8. The CDR3 reads CASSRDRVGTEAFF. The CDR3 DNA reads TGTGCCAGCAGCCGTGACAGGGTGGGCACTGAAGCTTTCTTT.

V gene TRBV18 combines with J gene TRBJ1-2; TRBD1 agrees at 9 bases. Trimming cost V 2 bases and J 5 bases; bases outside gene matches: 6. The CDR3 is 15 amino acids. CDR1 and CDR2 from the germline V gene are KGHSH and LQKENI. The CDR3 DNA follows: TGTGCCAGCTCACCAACGGGGACAGGGCAGTATGGCTACACCTTC. Translated: CASSPTGTGQYGYTF.

V and J are TRBV7-2 and TRBJ2-7; 8 bases line up with TRBD2. There are 15 residues in the CDR3. V gave up 0 bases and J gave up 2 bases; unmatched junction bases: 3. Germline loops: CDR1 SGHTA, CDR2 FQGNSA. The CDR3, as DNA: TGTGCCAGCAGCTTAGCTGCGGGGGGAACCTACGAGCAGTACTTC. Its translation is CASSLAAGGTYEQYF.

The chain links TRBV28 to TRBJ2-7; TRBD2 matches at 13 bases. V lost 4 bases and J lost 8; bases outside the gene matches: 5. This CDR3 has 14 residues. Germline CDR1 MDHEN, CDR2 SYDVKM. DNA of the CDR3: TGTGCCAGCAGTTCCGGGACTAGCGGGACTAAGCAGTACTTC. Translation gives CASSSGTSGTKQYF. The entire variable domain, with the rest obtained from reference TRBV28 and TRBJ2-7, is as follows: DVKVTQSSRYLVKRTGEKVFLECVQDMDHENMFWYRQDPGLGLRLIYFSYDVKMKEKGDIPEGYSVSREKKERFSLILESASTNQTSMYLCASSSGTSGTKQYFGPGTRLTVT.

The V call is TRBV15, the J call TRBJ2-2; D might be TRBD1 (6 bases). Germline V gene sequence: CDR1 LNHNV, CDR2 YYDKDF (reference sequence). The CDR3 has 17 amino acids. Trimming removed 3 bases at V and 7 bases at J, with 21 bases between. Here the CDR3 DNA reads TGTGCCACCAGCAGGGCAGGGGCGCAAACTACAAGCGGGGAGCTGTTTTTT. Translation: CATSRAGAQTTSGELFF.

This clone has a handful of counts. Different DNA sequences within this sample yield the same CDR3. This chain joins TRBV19 and TRBJ1-2; D gene uncertain. Germline CDR1 LNHDA, CDR2 SQIVND (reference sequence). V was trimmed by 3 bases and J by 2 bases, leaving 7 bases between them. The CDR3 is 13 amino acids. This CDR3 reads CASSIGSNYGYTF. In nucleotides, the CDR3 is TGTGCCAGTAGTATCGGCAGCAACTATGGCTACACCTTC. The full variable domain, rest sourced from reference TRBV19 and TRBJ1-2, is DGGITQSPKYLFRKEGQNVTLSCEQNLNHDAMYWYRQDPGQGLRLIYYSQIVNDFQKGDIAEGYSVSREKKESFPLTVTSAQKNPTAFYLCASSIGSNYGYTFGSGTRLTVV.

This chain uses TRBV9 with TRBJ2-2; D remains ambiguous. CDR3 length: 12 residues. The V end lost 4 bases, the J end lost 6 bases, and 7 bases lay between the germline ends. In germline, CDR1 is SGDLS, CDR2 YYNGEE. The chain's CDR3 is CASSPLSGELFF. The CDR3 nucleotides read TGTGCCAGCAGCCCTCTTTCCGGGGAGCTGTTTTTT.

V is TRBV6-5 and J is TRBJ1-1; D remains ambiguous. The CDR3 loop spans 12 amino acids. The V and J ends lost 2 bases and 0 bases respectively, with 1 base between them. Germline V gene sequence: CDR1 MNHEY, CDR2 SVGAGI. The CDR3 loop is CASSYMNTEAFF. CDR3 sequence (DNA): TGTGCCAGCAGTTACATGAACACTGAAGCTTTCTTT.

The chain recombines TRBV7-2 with TRBJ2-3; possible D gene TRBD2, 6 bases. CDR1 and CDR2 (germline): SGHTA, FQGNSA. The CDR3 covers 15 residues. With 3 bases removed from V and 1 base from J, the gap between germline ends came to 11 bases. The CDR3 DNA is TGTGCCAGCAGCTTTCGGCGGAGGGGCACAGATACGCAGTATTTT. It specifies CASSFRRRGTDTQYF.

The chain's CDR3 is CASSLAVAAYQETQYF. The CDR3 DNA follows: TGCGCCAGCAGCTTGGCGGTAGCGGCTTACCAAGAGACCCAGTACTTC. The chain combines TRBV5-1 with TRBJ2-5, with TRBD2 as a possible D gene (6 bases). Germline CDR1 is SGHRS and CDR2 is YFSETQ. Trimming took 0 bases from V and 0 from J, leaving 12 bases between them. The CDR3 extends over 16 amino acids.

The J gene is TRBJ2-3, the V gene TRBV28; D perhaps matches TRBD1 (6 bases). This CDR3 contains 17 residues. V shed 6 bases and J shed 4 bases, with 23 bases lying between them. Germline CDR1 MDHEN, CDR2 SYDVKM. In nucleotides, the CDR3 is TGTGCCAGCAGCTCGGCAGCGGTGGACAGTGTGGCAGATACGCAGTATTTT. Translating it yields CASSSAAVDSVADTQYF.